This entry features one T cell receptor (beta chain) sequence. The data stem from a study of blood T cell repertoires in COVID-19. Study-level information: PBMCs, B-cell-depleted T cells, or T cells were the source of the cDNA or gDNA that made up the material.

Method: immunoSEQ multiplex PCR; TCRdb's copy keeps in-frame clones and lacks some. The table lists 200,000 to 250,000 clones, about 88% of them singletons. This CDR3 contains 15 residues. Trimming removed 3 bases at V and 0 bases at J, with 11 bases between. Germline V gene sequence: CDR1 MNHEY, CDR2 SMNVEV (reference sequence). The study counted Cohort 3 donors as recovered given two negative PCRs, clearance, or symptom resolution. The TCR was taken from a woman aged 30 to 39 who had recovered from COVID-19. Material: PBMCs or T cells enriched from blood (not recorded which). The gene calls are TRBV27 and TRBJ1-2; D may be TRBD1 (5 bases). CDR3 loop: CASSFSRGPNYGYTF. The CDR3 region has the DNA TGTGCCAGCAGTTTTTCGCGGGGACCTAACTATGGCTACACCTTC.